This T cell receptor (beta chain) was recovered during a study of Graves' ophthalmopathy and Graves' hyperthyroidism (dated by TCRdb to the late 2010s). Some background on the complete study: Peripheral blood was collected at initial diagnosis, before any treatment. The study used signatures of the TCR beta repertoire to tell Graves' ophthalmopathy apart from Graves' hyperthyroidism and to predict which patients would progress to ophthalmopathy. In total, 135 blood samples were TCR-sequenced: 40 to 45 ophthalmopathy, some 72 hyperthyroidism and around 17 hyperthyroidism-to-ophthalmopathy patients. A discovery set of 100 patients (around 44 ophthalmopathy, approximately 58 stable hyperthyroidism) was enrolled to explore V-J signatures distinguishing ophthalmopathy from hyperthyroidism. An independent validation cohort was composed of roughly 19 hyperthyroidism patients and around 16 patients who later progressed from hyperthyroidism to ophthalmopathy. In roughly six hyperthyroidism patients, T-cell repertoires of thyroid tissue and blood were compared. Following sampling, methimazole starting at 30 mg daily was administered to hyperthyroidism patients, and high-dose intravenous methylprednisolone was administered to ophthalmopathy patients. For training and testing, the roughly 93 patients in the discovery cohort were randomly divided in a 7:3 ratio. Paper-wide results and their limitations: In validation, the model predicted ophthalmopathy progression with 70.59% sensitivity and approximately 75% specificity; around twelve predicted patients were CT-confirmed with GO in a median of around 6 months. In cross-validation, the 13-signature model distinguished ophthalmopathy from stable hyperthyroidism with around 90% sensitivity and around 84% specificity, while in the test set the corresponding values were approximately 80% and 75%. No statistical method was used to set the sample size in advance, and the investigators knew which group each participant was assigned to. Most expanded thyroid clonotypes with frequency above 0.001 were also detected in blood, suggesting blood repertoires may reflect the thyroid immune response.

Hyperthyroidism was considered stable if no progression to ophthalmopathy occurred within 18 months of follow-up. Patients with hyperthyroidism were aged 18 to 65 years, had been newly diagnosed, and had a disease duration of less than 2 months. Patients with other autoimmune diseases, uncontrolled infections, pregnancy or lactation were excluded. Clinical symptoms, serum thyroxine, TRAb, thyroid ultrasound and orbital computed tomography were used for diagnosis. PBMCs were isolated from 10 ml of fresh peripheral blood by Ficoll-Paque density gradient centrifugation. Trizol reagent was used to extract the total RNA, and its quality was then checked on an Agilent 2100 Bioanalyzer. For repertoire sequencing, the TCR beta CDR3 regions were amplified from RNA transcripts. The first round was an RT-PCR using HTBI primers with the Qiagen OneStep RT-PCR kit, and this first round was followed by a second-round multiplex PCR, then size selection and purification. The libraries underwent paired-end sequencing with 100 bp reads on an Illumina HiSeq2000. For the original study's pipeline: SOAPnuke was used to process the reads, removing any read that contained adapters or uncalled bases, had a mean Phred below 15, or lacked an exact match to the constant primer or identifier. High-quality paired reads were merged with COPE v1.2.5. Each unique nucleotide sequence was treated as a clonotype, and MiTCR v1.1 was used to align the clonotypes to the IMGT TRB V, D and J references. The analysis was limited to V-J combinations with a frequency above 0.0001, which together covered roughly 99% of repertoires. For each V-J combination, a TCR clonal expansion and chaos score was defined as the ratio of F50 clonal expansion to chaos observed in the TCRdist matrix. Features were reduced by Welch's t-statistics and random forest to 10 to 15 V-J combinations, which fed a naive Bayes classifier. The similarity between thyroid and blood repertoires was quantified using the Morisita-Horn index. In TCRdb, the public reads were trimmed at Q25 with fastp and aligned with MiXCR, with productive beta chains retained. Rows with a matching CDR3 protein are joined into one entry that keeps the most common DNA and genes. The V and J calls follow TCRdb's processing rather than the paper's. The sample table shows hundreds of thousands of distinct CDR3 sequences, and about 20% are seen once. Clones ranked in the top ten supply 7.1% of the sample.

Germline trimming amounts to 5 bases on V and 7 bases on J, with 8 as the count of junction bases outside the gene matches. CDR1 is given as SEHNR and CDR2 as FQNEAQ, both from the germline V gene (reference sequence). Taken from cysteine to phenylalanine, the CDR3 has 14 residues. Only the CDR3 part of the read is kept: 42 bases, read in frame from the first base. This clonotype was seen at least ten times. What this receptor recognizes is not known. The record has no base qualities; no much larger clone is one base away. The sample was peripheral blood. The clonotype was recovered from a woman under 30 with stable Graves' hyperthyroidism. Some clones in this sample may be carry-over from other donors' samples. Donor details come from another sample of the same person, matched by shared clones. The chain is assembled from TRBV7-9 and TRBJ1-2; 9 central bases correspond to TRBD1. Here is the DNA: TGTGCCAGCAGCCAGACAGGGGGAGTAAGTGGCTACACCTTC. Translation gives CASSQTGGVSGYTF. Here the CDR3 is joined to the reference TRBV7-9 and TRBJ1-2 genes, and the full variable domain is: DTGVSQNPRHKITKRGQNVTFRCDPISEHNRLYWYRQTLGQGPEFLTYFQNEAQLEKSRLLSDRFSAERPKGSFSTLEIQRTEQGDSAMYLCASSQTGGVSGYTFGSGTRLTVV.